This TCR beta chain emerged from a study of T cell responses to AZD1222 COVID-19 vaccine (dated by TCRdb to 2020 to 2023). As for the study more broadly: AZD1222 recipients whose second dose came at about 4 weeks and those whose second dose came at about 12 weeks were combined into one group, since spike-specific TCR depth and breadth did not differ between the two schedules. A total of 230 to 250 trial participants underwent TCR sequencing, of whom about 210 had received two doses of AZD1222 and some 25 had received two doses of the MenACWY control vaccine. Enrollment into the trials was organized by age into subgroups of 18-55, 56-69 and 70-plus years, and those subgroups contained around 150, 28 and 57 TCR-sequenced participants, respectively.

As concerns this clone: Its antigen remains undetermined. Per-nucleotide qualities are absent, and no much larger clonotype sits a single base away.

For CDR1 and CDR2, the germline V gene lists SGHTA and FQGNSA. V and J are trimmed by 5 bases and 6 bases, and the gene matches miss 7 bases of the junction. The CDR3 runs 14 amino acids, cysteine and phenylalanine included. The CDR3 DNA has 42 bases and is translated from base 1. Broader findings and caveats from the paper: In the small 56-69-year group, the increase in depth fell short of significance, most likely because of low power. Spike-specific TCR breadth and depth rose significantly after two AZD1222 doses compared with day 0 and with MenACWY recipients. Because no day 14 peak-response samples were available, repertoires were characterized only after the peak T cell response. Epitopes outside the regions mutated in the B.1.351 and B.1.1.7 variants were reportedly recognized by nearly half of the unique spike-specific TCRs. Participants were mostly white British and included more females than males, and it was suggested by the authors that clonal diversity may have been underestimated. CD4 TCRs associated with the vaccine covered the entire spike protein, and the dominant responses were in regions 160-218 and 743-854. Conclusions about previously exposed vaccinees are limited, since just five or six AZD1222 recipients were seropositive for SARS-CoV-2 at baseline.

The CDR3 regions of human TCRbeta chains were analyzed by immunosequencing. Per the source publication's procedure: Repertoire TCRs were matched against a reference library of SARS-CoV-2-specific TCRs generated with the MIRA antigen-specificity platform. Breadth was defined as the fraction of unique TCRs that were SARS-CoV-2-associated, and depth was defined as the fraction of total T cells that were SARS-CoV-2-associated. Using the MIRA data, each spike-specific TCR was assigned both to the spike region to which the TCR was reactive and to a CD4 or CD8 class. Log10-transformed breadth and depth values were compared by one-way ANOVA with Sidak's multiple comparisons tests. The table comes from immuneACCESS by way of TCRdb, which keeps in-frame sequences with V and J called. Part of the clones is missing from these tables; in studies checked, under half for an unresolved V gene and the rest for unknown reasons. V, J and clone size reflect that table, while D and trimming were determined from the DNA. This sample comprises 95,000 to 150,000 clones, over 75% of them detected only once. The leading ten clones occupy roughly 6.2% of the sample.

In light of the paper, this sample's time point label describes: baseline before first vaccination. Vaccinee samples came from UK trials COV001 and COV002, including a single-blind randomized controlled phase 2/3 trial of AZD1222 (ChAdOx1 nCoV-19) in healthy adults. Trial participant PBMC samples were collected at day 0 and day 28 after the second dose for TCRbeta chain sequencing. This clonotype was obtained from an adult in good health. The rearranged chain carries TRBV7-2 and TRBJ1-2, with TRBD1 identical over 9 junction bases. Sequences were derived from peripheral blood, sampled on day 0 of AZD1222 vaccination. The sequenced DNA is TGTGCCAGCAGCCTCGGGACAGGGTTGCATGGCTACACCTTC. Translation gives CASSLGTGLHGYTF.